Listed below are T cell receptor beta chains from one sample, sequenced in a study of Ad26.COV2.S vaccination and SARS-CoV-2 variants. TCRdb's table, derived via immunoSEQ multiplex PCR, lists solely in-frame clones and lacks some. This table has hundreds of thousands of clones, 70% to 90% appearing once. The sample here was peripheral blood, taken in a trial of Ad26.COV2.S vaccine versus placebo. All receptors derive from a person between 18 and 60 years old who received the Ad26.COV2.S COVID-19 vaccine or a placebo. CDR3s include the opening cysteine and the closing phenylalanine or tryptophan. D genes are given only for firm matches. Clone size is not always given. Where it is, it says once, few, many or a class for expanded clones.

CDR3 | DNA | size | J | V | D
CASSSGTGPTGELFF | TGTGCCAGCAGCTCCGGGACAGGGCCCACCGGGGAGCTGTTTTTT | - | TRBJ2-2 | TRBV28 | TRBD1
CASSSQFETDTQYF | TGTGCCAGCAGTTCCCAGTTTGAGACAGATACGCAGTATTTT | - | TRBJ2-3 | TRBV6-2/TRBV6-3 | -
CASTRRGSSTDTQYF | TGCGCCAGCACCCGGCGGGGGTCGTCCACAGATACGCAGTATTTT | - | TRBJ2-3 | TRBV5-1 | TRBD2
CASPPRDSGGQSSYNEQFF | TGTGCCAGCCCTCCCCGGGATAGCGGGGGCCAGAGCTCCTACAATGAGCAGTTCTTC | - | TRBJ2-1 | TRBV27 | TRBD2
CACQGRTYEQYF | TGTGCCTGCCAAGGGCGCACCTACGAGCAGTACTTC | - | TRBJ2-7 | TRBV30 | -
CASTGQGLNTGELFF | TGTGCCAGCACTGGACAGGGTTTGAACACCGGGGAGCTGTTTTTT | - | TRBJ2-2 | TRBV6-5 | TRBD1
CASTRQSNTEAFF | TGCGCCAGCACGCGACAGTCGAACACTGAAGCTTTCTTT | - | TRBJ1-1 | TRBV5-1 | -
CASSTTGTGSYEQYF | TGTGCCAGTAGTACAACCGGGACAGGGTCCTACGAGCAGTACTTC | - | TRBJ2-7 | TRBV19 | TRBD1
CASSLIPLGGTEAFF | TGTGCCAGCAGCCTGATCCCCTTGGGTGGCACTGAAGCTTTCTTT | - | TRBJ1-1 | TRBV27 | -
CASSKVWGRRGYTF | TGTGCCAGCAGCAAAGTTTGGGGGCGAAGAGGCTACACCTTC | - | TRBJ1-2 | TRBV21-1 | -
CASSQRGAYEQYF | TGTGCCAGCAGCCAAAGGGGGGCCTACGAGCAGTACTTC | - | TRBJ2-7 | TRBV12-3/TRBV12-4 | -
CASSATGGSGANVLTF | TGTGCCAGCAGCGCGACAGGGGGCTCTGGGGCCAACGTCCTGACTTTC | - | TRBJ2-6 | TRBV5-4 | TRBD1
CASSVDGSGPYNEQFF | TGTGCCAGCAGCGTAGACGGGAGCGGGCCCTACAATGAGCAGTTCTTC | - | TRBJ2-1 | TRBV9 | -
CASTPSGGTDTQYF | TGCGCCAGCACGCCTAGCGGGGGCACAGATACGCAGTATTTT | - | TRBJ2-3 | TRBV4-1 | TRBD2
CASSHPAEQPYEQYF | TGCGCCAGCAGCCACCCGGCGGAGCAACCTTACGAGCAGTACTTC | - | TRBJ2-7 | TRBV4-1 | -
CASSQGRALPGGYGYTF | TGCGCCAGCAGCCAAGGCAGGGCCCTCCCGGGGGGCTATGGCTACACCTTC | - | TRBJ1-2 | TRBV4-1 | -
CASSLEKGPRGGGYTF | TGTGCCAGTAGTCTCGAAAAGGGCCCCCGGGGCGGTGGCTACACCTTC | once | TRBJ1-2 | TRBV19 | -
CASTVMAVGGELFF | TGTGCCAGCACCGTGATGGCGGTTGGCGGGGAGCTGTTTTTT | - | TRBJ2-2 | TRBV11-2 | -
CASSRDRLDTQYF | TGTGCCAGCAGCCGGGATCGACTGGATACGCAGTATTTT | - | TRBJ2-3 | TRBV4-2 | -
CASSHRSVPNTIYF | TGTGCCAGCAGCCATCGAAGTGTACCGAACACCATATATTTT | - | TRBJ1-3 | TRBV7-9 | -
CASTWDGPYEQYF | TGTGCCAGCACCTGGGACGGGCCCTACGAGCAGTACTTC | - | TRBJ2-7 | TRBV28 | -
CASTLGDRHFSSYEQYF | TGTGCCAGCACCTTGGGAGACAGGCACTTTAGCTCCTACGAGCAGTACTTC | - | TRBJ2-7 | TRBV5-5 | -
CASSWAGTYGYTF | TGTGCCAGCAGTTGGGCCGGGACCTATGGCTACACCTTC | - | TRBJ1-2 | TRBV6-2/TRBV6-3 | -
CASSPLQGVTNEQYF | TGTGCCAGCAGTCCCCTTCAGGGGGTTACAAACGAGCAGTACTTC | - | TRBJ2-7 | TRBV27 | TRBD1
CASSKRQELGYGYTF | TGTGCCAGCAGCAAGCGACAGGAGTTAGGGTATGGCTACACCTTC | - | TRBJ1-2 | TRBV11-2 | -
CATSDFRGATDTQYF | TGTGCCACCAGTGATTTTCGCGGGGCCACAGATACGCAGTATTTT | once | TRBJ2-3 | TRBV24-1 | -
CASSFLDSTTGELFF | TGCGCCAGCAGCTTCCTAGACTCAACTACCGGGGAGCTGTTTTTT | few | TRBJ2-2 | TRBV5-1 | -
CASSLRQGGYEQYF | TGCGCCAGCAGCTTGCGGCAGGGTGGCTACGAGCAGTACTTC | - | TRBJ2-7 | TRBV5-1 | -
CASTGNYEQYF | TGTGCCAGCACAGGGAACTACGAGCAGTACTTC | - | TRBJ2-7 | TRBV5-6 | -
CASSFRQGTGELFF | TGTGCCAGCAGTTTTCGACAGGGGACCGGGGAGCTGTTTTTT | - | TRBJ2-2 | TRBV27 | TRBD1
CASNDRETQETQYF | TGTGCCAGTAACGACAGGGAAACCCAAGAGACCCAGTACTTC | - | TRBJ2-5 | TRBV27 | TRBD1
CAGRARRTGELFF | TGTGCCGGCCGGGCCCGGAGGACCGGGGAGCTGTTTTTT | - | TRBJ2-2 | TRBV2 | -
CASSSLDRMNTEAFF | TGTGCCAGCAGCTCCCTGGACAGAATGAACACTGAAGCTTTCTTT | - | TRBJ1-1 | TRBV7-9 | -
CASSDGPYGYTF | TGTGCCAGCAGCGACGGGCCTTATGGCTACACCTTC | - | TRBJ1-2 | TRBV7-2 | -
CASRPQGSYNEQFF | TGTGCCAGCAGACCCCAGGGGTCCTACAATGAGCAGTTCTTC | - | TRBJ2-1 | TRBV6-5 | -
CATSDFGGNEQFF | TGTGCCACCAGTGATTTCGGGGGCAATGAGCAGTTCTTC | - | TRBJ2-1 | TRBV24-1 | -
CASSQPLQGARNSPLHF | TGCGCCAGCAGCCAACCTCTACAGGGGGCGCGTAATTCACCCCTCCACTTT | many | TRBJ1-6 | TRBV4-1 | TRBD1
CASSLRAGATNTEAFF | TGTGCCAGCAGCTTAAGGGCGGGGGCGACAAACACTGAAGCTTTCTTT | - | TRBJ1-1 | TRBV7-3 | -
CASSQEATGSGYTF | TGTGCCAGCAGCCAAGAAGCGACAGGGTCTGGCTACACCTTC | - | TRBJ1-2 | TRBV3-1/TRBV3-2 | TRBD1
CASSWDRHGTEAFF | TGTGCCAGCAGCTGGGACAGACACGGCACTGAAGCTTTCTTT | - | TRBJ1-1 | TRBV2 | TRBD1
CASTPRAAVRETQYF | TGTGCCAGCACCCCTCGGGCCGCCGTTAGAGAGACCCAGTACTTC | - | TRBJ2-5 | TRBV7-6 | -
CASSLTTGWYEQYF | TGTGCCAGCAGCCTCACGACAGGGTGGTACGAGCAGTACTTC | - | TRBJ2-7 | TRBV27 | TRBD1
CATSRDIYQPQHF | TGTGCCACCAGCCGGGACATATATCAGCCCCAGCATTTT | - | TRBJ1-5 | TRBV19 | -
CASSKSGQKNQPQHF | TGTGCCAGCAGCAAATCGGGACAGAAGAATCAGCCCCAGCATTTT | many | TRBJ1-5 | TRBV4-2 | TRBD1
CASSEVGDLYNEQFF | TGTGCCAGCAGTGAAGTTGGGGACCTCTACAATGAGCAGTTCTTC | - | TRBJ2-1 | TRBV25-1 | -
CASSFPNSPLHF | TGTGCCAGCAGTTTTCCCAATTCACCCCTCCACTTT | few | TRBJ1-6 | TRBV28 | -
CASSLAGQGTYEQYF | TGTGCCAGCAGCTTGGCCGGACAGGGGACCTACGAGCAGTACTTC | few | TRBJ2-7 | TRBV5-6 | TRBD1
CAWGPMIRELFF | TGTGCCTGGGGGCCCATGATCAGGGAGCTGTTTTTT | - | TRBJ2-2 | TRBV30 | -
CATGSPGQETQYF | TGTGCCACCGGGAGTCCAGGGCAAGAGACCCAGTACTTC | - | TRBJ2-5 | TRBV28 | -
CASSLRIILASTDTQYF | TGTGCCAGCAGCTTGCGGATCATTTTAGCTAGCACAGATACGCAGTATTTT | - | TRBJ2-3 | TRBV7-8 | -
CASSQAGGFQGEQYF | TGCGCCAGCAGCCAGGCAGGGGGCTTTCAGGGGGAGCAGTACTTC | - | TRBJ2-7 | TRBV4-1 | TRBD1
CASSPGLSNQPQHF | TGTGCCAGCTCACCAGGTCTCAGCAATCAGCCCCAGCATTTT | - | TRBJ1-5 | TRBV18 | -
CASSREETQYF | TGTGCCAGCAGCCGGGAAGAGACCCAGTACTTC | once | TRBJ2-5 | TRBV7-9 | -
CASSQGKGLAKPYEQYF | TGTGCCAGCAGCCAAGGTAAGGGGCTAGCGAAGCCCTACGAGCAGTACTTC | - | TRBJ2-7 | TRBV3-1/TRBV3-2 | -
CASSQEGTAIQYF | TGTGCCAGCAGCCAGGAAGGGACGGCCATTCAGTACTTC | - | TRBJ2-4 | TRBV3-1/TRBV3-2 | -
CASSQDRGGAYEQYF | TGTGCCAGCAGCCAAGATCGAGGCGGTGCCTACGAGCAGTACTTC | many | TRBJ2-7 | TRBV4-2 | -
CASAGGGEPYEQYF | TGTGCCAGTGCTGGGGGGGGAGAACCCTACGAGCAGTACTTC | - | TRBJ2-7 | TRBV19 | TRBD2